This TCR beta chain stems from a study of memory CD4+ T cells and cytomegalovirus serostatus. Across the whole study: This sample comes from healthy Belgian adults, roughly 9 CMV seropositive, 24 seronegative.

Single viable CD3+CD4+CD8-CD45RO+ cells were sorted as the memory CD4+ T cells. This clone is medium-sized in the sample. TCRdb keeps only in-frame clones here, not all; method: immunoSEQ multiplex PCR. This repertoire shows approximately 47,000 clones, under 80% found once; its top ten account for 0.85% to 0.95%. The length of the CDR3 is 14 residues. V shed 2 bases and J shed 10 bases, with 12 bases lying between them. Germline CDR1 SNHLY, CDR2 FYNNEI. The chain is built from TRBV2 and TRBJ1-6; D ambiguous. The source of this sequence is an adult in good health and CMV-seronegative. The sequenced sample consisted of memory CD4+ T cells from blood. DNA of the CDR3: TGTGCCAGCAGTGAACGGGCGGAGGACTCACCCCTCCACTTT. It yields the protein CASSERAEDSPLHF.